The 22 T cell receptor beta chains reported below all come from one sample, sequenced in a study of OX40 agonist ivuxolimab in advanced cancers. The method was immunoSEQ multiplex PCR; TCRdb's version includes in-frame clones alone and lacks a portion of them. The sample records approximately 73,000 clones, 80% to 90% being singletons. The material sequenced was CD4+ or CD8+ T cells sorted from blood, taken in a trial of the OX40 agonist ivuxolimab. These receptors came from an adult with an advanced solid tumor such as melanoma, head and neck, liver or kidney cancer.

CDR3 nucleotides: TGTGCCAGCAGCTACTGGACAGGGAGGGGAAACACCATATATTTT. The encoded protein is CASSYWTGRGNTIYF. V and J are TRBV7-9 and TRBJ1-3; 8 bases are a match to TRBD1. The V segment lost 4 bases and the J segment 4 bases; nucleotides outside the gene matches: 6. The V gene's germline CDR1 is SEHNR and CDR2 FQNEAQ (reference sequence). CDR3 length: 15 residues.

This chain joins TRBV2 and TRBJ2-2; 7 bases are shared with TRBD1. Losses at the gene ends were 7 bases for V and 0 bases for J; bases not matched to a gene: 2. CDR1 and CDR2 (germline): SNHLY, FYNNEI. The CDR3 contains 14 residues. CDR3 sequence: CASTGQTNTGELFF. The CDR3 nucleotides are TGTGCCAGCACGGGACAGACGAACACCGGGGAGCTGTTTTTT. Complete variable domain (other parts from reference TRBV2 and TRBJ2-2): EPEVTQTPSHQVTQMGQEVILRCVPISNHLYFYWYRQILGQKVEFLVSFYNNEISEKSEIFDDQFSVERPDGSNFTLKIRSTKLEDSAMYFCASTGQTNTGELFFGEGSRLTVL.

As DNA, the CDR3 is TGCGCCAGCAGCTTGGTCCCGCAGGGGTTTACGGCATCGGATACGCAGTATTTT. Protein sequence: CASSLVPQGFTASDTQYF. V and J are TRBV5-1 and TRBJ2-3, with a tentative D call TRBD1 (6 bases). V was cut by 0 bases and J by 6 bases, with 23 bases left in between. Germline V CDR1 and CDR2: SGHRS, YFSETQ. The CDR3 has 18 residues.

This CDR3 is CASSYSVGDIQYF. CDR3 DNA: TGTGCCAGCAGTTACTCAGTGGGGGACATTCAGTACTTC. This sequence joins TRBV6-5 and TRBJ2-4; D is tentatively TRBD1 or TRBD2 (5 bases each). This CDR3 is built from 13 residues. The germline V and J ends were trimmed by 0 bases and 8 bases, with 8 bases remaining between them. Germline-derived CDR1 and CDR2 are MNHEY and SVGAGI.

This chain connects TRBV5-1 to TRBJ2-7, with D possibly being TRBD2 (6 bases). Germline CDR1 and CDR2: SGHRS and YFSETQ. The V end was cut by 3 bases, the J end by 3 bases, with 13 bases between. The CDR3 loop spans 14 amino acids. The DNA for the CDR3 is TGCGCCAGCAGCTCCCCGGGGACTTACTACGAGCAGTACTTC. Residues: CASSSPGTYYEQYF.

This clone showed up just a few times. J is TRBJ2-2 and V is TRBV9; no firm D call. The CDR3 is 15 amino acids. With 0 bases removed from V and 5 bases from J, the gap between germline ends came to 11 bases. The germline V gene encodes CDR1 SGDLS and CDR2 YYNGEE. Written as DNA, the CDR3 is TGTGCCAGCAGCGTAGCCGACCTCCAGACCGGGGAGCTGTTTTTT. It encodes CASSVADLQTGELFF.

This clone showed up just once. The junction departs from germline at one end; a sequencing error may be responsible. The rearrangement uses TRBV9 and TRBJ1-3; D unresolved. The CDR3 is made up of 17 amino acids. Germline-derived CDR1 and CDR2 are SGDLS and YYNGEE. The CDR3, as DNA: TGTGCCAGCAGCGTAGATCTTCGGGGTTCTTCTGGAAGCACCATATATTTT. It encodes CASSVDLRGSSGSTIYF. The variable domain in full, with the rest retrieved from reference TRBV9 and TRBJ1-3, is DSGVTQTPKHLITATGQRVTLRCSPRSGDLSVYWYQQSLDQGLQFLIQYYNGEERAKGNILERFSAQQFPDLHSELNLSSLELGDSALYFCASSVDLRGSSGSTIYFGEGSWLTVV.

V gene TRBV7-9 combines with J gene TRBJ2-2; 8 bases fit TRBD1. Germline V gene lookup returns CDR1 SEHNR and CDR2 FQNEAQ (reference sequence). The V and J ends lost 5 bases and 1 base, in that order; junction bases with no gene match: 9. There are 17 residues in the CDR3. The CDR3 reads CASSDGGGTGNTGELFF. The CDR3 nucleotides are TGTGCCAGCAGCGACGGAGGTGGGACAGGGAACACCGGGGAGCTGTTTTTT. The full variable domain, with the rest looked up from reference TRBV7-9 and TRBJ2-2, is DTGVSQNPRHKITKRGQNVTFRCDPISEHNRLYWYRQTLGQGPEFLTYFQNEAQLEKSRLLSDRFSAERPKGSFSTLEIQRTEQGDSAMYLCASSDGGGTGNTGELFFGEGSRLTVL.

This clone occurred a few times. The chain joins TRBV30 to TRBJ1-5, with 9 positions matching TRBD1. The CDR3 is made up of 15 amino acids. J lost 4 bases, V lost 1 base, and 5 bases had no gene match. Germline V gene lookup returns CDR1 GTSNPN and CDR2 SVGIG (reference sequence). The CDR3 sequence is CAWSGRTGDNQPQHF. CDR3 coding DNA: TGTGCCTGGAGTGGAAGGACAGGGGATAATCAGCCCCAGCATTTT. The full variable domain, its missing parts supplied by reference TRBV30 and TRBJ1-5, is SQTIHQWPATLVQPVGSPLSLECTVEGTSNPNLYWYRQAAGRGLQLLFYSVGIGQISSEVPQNLSASRPQDRQFILSSKKLLLSDSGFYLCAWSGRTGDNQPQHFGDGTRLSIL.

V and J are TRBV7-9 and TRBJ1-6, with TRBD1 matching 7 bases. The V segment lost 5 bases and the J segment 9 bases; nucleotides outside the gene matches: 7. The germline V gene has CDR1 SEHNR and CDR2 FQNEAQ (reference sequence). This CDR3 has 14 residues. The CDR3 coding sequence is TGTGCCAGCAGCCCGGACAGGCCACCTTCACCCCTCCACTTT. This sequence encodes CASSPDRPPSPLHF.

The gene calls are TRBV30 and TRBJ1-2; tentatively, D is TRBD1 (6 bases). The length of the CDR3 is 13 residues. Germline CDR1 GTSNPN, CDR2 SVGIG (reference sequence). Trimming removed 8 bases from V and 7 bases from J, with 20 bases in between. CDR3 protein: CATPRSTGRGYTF. CDR3 sequence (DNA): TGTGCCACTCCGCGTAGCACAGGGCGTGGCTACACCTTC.

V gene TRBV5-1 combines with J gene TRBJ2-2; tentatively, D is TRBD1 (6 bases). The length of the CDR3 is 17 residues. Germline V gives CDR1 SGHRS, CDR2 YFSETQ. Trimming took off 3 bases at V and 4 bases at J, with 19 bases between the two ends. Here the CDR3 DNA reads TGCGCCAGCAGCTACCTGGGGGCCCCGACTGGCACCGGGGAGCTGTTTTTT. This gives the protein CASSYLGAPTGTGELFF.

The gene calls are TRBV21-1 and TRBJ2-7; TRBD1, as called in the table, went unchecked against the DNA. TRBV21-1 is flagged as a pseudogene. The CDR3 contains 18 residues. Here the CDR3 reads CASSKKGIRDRGFYEQYF. For the CDR3, the DNA is TGTGCCAGCAGCAAAAAAGGAATCCGGGACAGGGGATTCTACGAGCAGTACTTC.

The V gene is TRBV5-1, the J gene TRBJ1-2; D is ambiguous. Per germline, CDR1 SGHRS and CDR2 YFSETQ. V was clipped by 3 bases and J by 0 bases, with 12 bases between them. This CDR3 is 15 amino acids long. The CDR3 here is CASSSGDYPNYGYTF. CDR3 in DNA: TGCGCCAGCAGCTCGGGAGACTACCCTAACTATGGCTACACCTTC. Combining the CDR3 with reference TRBV5-1 and TRBJ1-2 gives the whole variable domain KAGVTQTPRYLIKTRGQQVTLSCSPISGHRSVSWYQQTPGQGLQFLFEYFSETQRNKGNFPGRFSGRQFSNSRSEMNVSTLELGDSALYLCASSSGDYPNYGYTFGSGTRLTVV.

The J gene is TRBJ1-3, the V gene TRBV6-5; 9 bases map to TRBD1. The V gene end was trimmed by 6 bases and the J gene end by 4 bases; junction bases not matched to a gene: 7. The CDR3 consists of 15 residues. Germline assignment: CDR1 MNHEY and CDR2 SVGAGI. The CDR3 here is CASRLQGARGNTIYF. CDR3 sequence (DNA): TGTGCCAGCAGATTACAGGGGGCTCGAGGAAACACCATATATTTT.

The chain uses TRBV5-4 and TRBJ1-5; D remains ambiguous. CDR3 size: 13 residues. V was shortened by 2 bases and J by 5 bases, with 8 bases between the two germline ends. Per the germline V gene, CDR1 is SGHNT and CDR2 is YYREEE (reference sequence). The CDR3 region is CASSFSPDQPQHF. CDR3 DNA sequence: TGTGCCAGCAGCTTCTCCCCCGATCAGCCCCAGCATTTT.

The chain uses TRBV6-6 and TRBJ1-6; tentatively, D is TRBD1 (6 bases). Germline CDR1 reads MNHNY; CDR2 reads SVGAGI (reference sequence). V was trimmed by 6 bases and J by 7 bases, leaving 16 bases between them. CDR3 size: 15 residues. Written as DNA, the CDR3 is TGTGCCAGCAGCTTACAGGGTTCGGGGAATTCACCCCTCCACTTT. Translation gives CASSLQGSGNSPLHF.

The chain recombines TRBV19 with TRBJ1-5; D is ambiguous. CDR1 is LNHDA and CDR2 is SQIVND in the germline V gene (reference sequence). This CDR3 region has 15 residues. V was clipped by 1 base and J by 2 bases, with 9 bases between them. The DNA for the CDR3 is TGTGCCAGTAGTATAGGTTACGGTGGCAATCAGCCCCAGCATTTT. This encodes CASSIGYGGNQPQHF.

The chain is built from TRBV19 and TRBJ2-1, with 8 bases identical to TRBD2. The junction had 12 bases not matched to a gene; V was cut back by 8 bases and J by 12 bases. Germline CDR1 is LNHDA and CDR2 is SQIVND (reference sequence). The CDR3 consists of 13 residues. The CDR3 bases are TGTGCCAGTCAATTTAGCGGGGCTCGGAGGCAGTTCTTC. Its protein product is CASQFSGARRQFF. Combining the CDR3 with reference TRBV19 and TRBJ2-1 gives the whole variable domain DGGITQSPKYLFRKEGQNVTLSCEQNLNHDAMYWYRQDPGQGLRLIYYSQIVNDFQKGDIAEGYSVSREKKESFPLTVTSAQKNPTAFYLCASQFSGARRQFFGPGTRLTVL.

The CDR3 coding sequence is TGTGCCACCAGCAGGAACCGGGACGGTCAAGAGGCTTTCTTT. Its protein product is CATSRNRDGQEAFF. The chain combines TRBV15 with TRBJ1-1; possibly TRBD1 for D (5 bases). From germline, CDR1 is LNHNV and CDR2 YYDKDF (reference sequence). The CDR3 sequence is 14 residues long. Trimming pared 3 bases from V and 11 bases from J, leaving 19 bases between. The full variable domain, with the rest looked up from reference TRBV15 and TRBJ1-1, is DAMVIQNPRYQVTQFGKPVTLSCSQTLNHNVMYWYQQKSSQAPKLLFHYYDKDFNNEADTPDNFQSRRPNTSFCFLDIRSPGLGDTAMYLCATSRNRDGQEAFFGQGTRLTVV.

The rearrangement uses TRBV5-1 and TRBJ2-3; 8 bases line up with TRBD2. The length of the CDR3 is 16 residues. The ends lost 5 bases at V and 3 bases at J; junction bases unmatched: 11. Germline CDR1 and CDR2: SGHRS and YFSETQ. CDR3 sequence (DNA): TGCGCCAGCAGTCAACCTAGCGGGTTGATGACAGATACGCAGTATTTT. Amino acid sequence: CASSQPSGLMTDTQYF.

The chain employs TRBV28 and TRBJ2-7; D is perhaps TRBD1 or TRBD2 (6 bases each). V was trimmed by 10 bases and J by 6 bases, leaving 13 bases between them. The CDR3 length is 11 residues. The germline V gene has CDR1 MDHEN and CDR2 SYDVKM. The CDR3 region is CATGAASEQYF. The CDR3 DNA reads as TGTGCCACGGGGGCGGCGAGCGAGCAGTACTTC.